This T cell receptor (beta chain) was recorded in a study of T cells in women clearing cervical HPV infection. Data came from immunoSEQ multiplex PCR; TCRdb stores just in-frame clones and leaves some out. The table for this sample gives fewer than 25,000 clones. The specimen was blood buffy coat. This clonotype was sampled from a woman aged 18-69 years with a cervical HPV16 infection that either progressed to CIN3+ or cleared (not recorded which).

This chain's CDR3 is CSAFPGHTNEKLFF. The sequenced CDR3 bases are TGCAGTGCTTTCCCGGGACACACTAATGAAAAA. This chain joins TRBV20-1 and TRBJ1-4, with D perhaps TRBD1 (6 bases). The CDR3 end lies 3 residues beyond the end of the read and is filled in from the germline J gene. Deletions cut 5 bases from V and 2 bases from J, with 12 bases between. There are 14 residues in the CDR3. Per germline, CDR1 DFQATT and CDR2 SNEGSKA (reference sequence).